The 26 T cell receptor beta chains given below trace back to one sample, sequenced in a study of blood T cells in healthy people across ages (dated by TCRdb to 2015 to 2017). The method was 5' RACE. The sequencing machine was an Illumina HiSeq 2500. The second PCR ran for roughly 7 to 11 cycles and used a J-beta primer mix along with a sample-barcoded 5' primer. The public sequencing data were trimmed at Q25 with fastp and processed into clonotypes with MiXCR by TCRdb, which kept only in-frame beta chains. Every entry covers one CDR3 protein and lists the most common genes and DNA from its rows. The sample table shows about 690,000 distinct CDR3 sequences, and around 43% are seen once. The biggest ten clones account for about 30% of the sample. Source material: blood. The receptors were sampled from a man aged 80 or over in good health.

This chain joins TRBV27 and TRBJ2-7; 9 nucleotides line up with TRBD2. After removal of 8 bases from V and 9 bases from J, the junction contained 14 bases not matched to a gene. The CDR3 runs to 14 residues. Germline V gene sequence: CDR1 MNHEY, CDR2 SMNVEV (reference sequence). CDR3 sequence reads: CASSGRGSGGAQYF. In nucleotides, the CDR3 is TGTGCCAGCTCAGGACGAGGTAGCGGGGGTGCGCAGTACTTC.

This clonotype was picked up a small number of times. The rearrangement uses TRBV10-1 and TRBJ1-4, with 12 nucleotides matching TRBD1. Unmatched junction bases numbered 12, after V lost 8 bases and J lost 11 bases. The CDR3 extends over 15 amino acids. The germline CDR1 and CDR2 sequences are WNHNN and SYGVQD (reference sequence). The CDR3, as DNA: TGCGCCAGCCCTCAAACCGGGACAGGGGGCGGGAAACTGTTTTTT. Its protein product is CASPQTGTGGGKLFF.

This chain joins TRBV20-1 and TRBJ2-3; the D call may be TRBD1 or TRBD2 (5 bases each). CDR1 DFQATT and CDR2 SNEGSKA come from the germline V gene (reference sequence). This CDR3 is 13 amino acids long. The V end was cut by 3 bases, the J end by 6 bases, with 13 bases between. As DNA, the CDR3 is TGCAGTGCTAGGGCCGGGGCATCCGATACGCAGTATTTT. This gives the protein CSARAGASDTQYF.

The chain carries TRBV5-4 and TRBJ2-7; 10 positions agree with TRBD1. This CDR3 has 16 residues. Germline V CDR1 and CDR2: SGHNT, YYREEE (reference sequence). V shed 4 bases, J shed 2 bases, and the junction held 9 bases outside the gene matches. CDR3 protein: CASSPYRGQGAYEQYF. The CDR3 DNA is TGTGCCAGCAGCCCCTACCGAGGACAGGGGGCCTACGAGCAGTACTTC.

Concerning this clonotype: This clone may be a read error of a much larger clone one base away. This chain links TRBV4-2 with TRBJ2-3, with no clear D. The CDR3 contains 15 residues. V was cut by 0 bases and J by 2 bases, with 9 bases left in between. CDR1 LGHNA and CDR2 YNFKEQ come from the germline V gene. Here the CDR3 reads CASSQDVQITDTQYF. For the CDR3, the DNA is TGTGCCAGCAGCCAAGATGTCCAGATCACAGATACGCAGTATTTT.

This clonotype was counted between two and nine times. The gene calls are TRBV5-1 and TRBJ2-5; 10 positions agree with TRBD2. The tail of the sequence fits TRBJ2-7 better, so the J call may be wrong. The CDR3 consists of 16 residues. Germline lookup yields CDR1 SGHRS and CDR2 YFSETQ. The CDR3 nucleotides read TGCGCCAGCAGGGGACAGGCTAGCGGGGGAGGCGACGAGCAGTACTTC. Protein: CASRGQASGGGDEQYF.

The V and J genes are TRBV27 and TRBJ2-2; TRBD2 matches 11 bases. This CDR3 contains 20 residues. Germline CDR1 MNHEY, CDR2 SMNVEV (reference sequence). With 5 bases clipped from V and 3 bases from J, the junction kept 17 bases outside the gene matches. The CDR3 loop is CASSLGLWLAGGRHTGELFF. The DNA for the CDR3 is TGTGCCAGCAGTCTAGGGTTATGGCTAGCGGGGGGTCGGCACACCGGGGAGCTGTTTTTT.

The V and J genes are TRBV30 and TRBJ2-7; D is perhaps TRBD1 (6 bases). Germline V gene sequence: CDR1 GTSNPN, CDR2 SVGIG (reference sequence). Trimming left V 8 bases short and J 7 bases short, with 18 bases between. The CDR3 covers 12 residues. CDR3 sequence reads: CAAFTGQNEQYF. CDR3 DNA: TGTGCCGCTTTTACAGGGCAAAATGAGCAGTACTTC.

This clonotype was observed a handful of times. The V call is TRBV6-2 or TRBV6-3, the J call TRBJ2-3; D might be TRBD1 (5 bases). The V end lost 6 bases, the J end lost 5 bases, and 24 bases lay between the germline ends. CDR1 and CDR2 (germline): MNHEY, SVGEGT. The CDR3 covers 17 residues. CDR3 nucleotide sequence: TGTGCCAGCAGCCTCCAAAGATTAGGGGCCTTCCGAGATACGCAGTATTTT. Its protein product is CASSLQRLGAFRDTQYF.

The rearrangement uses TRBV20-1 and TRBJ2-1; D is perhaps TRBD1 or TRBD2 (6 bases each). Trimming took off 2 bases at V and 4 bases at J, with 21 bases between the two ends. CDR1 and CDR2 from the germline V gene are DFQATT and SNEGSKA (reference sequence). The CDR3 runs to 17 residues. CDR3 coding DNA: TGCAGTGCTAGACTCGGGGGCTACGGAACAGTATACAATGAGCAGTTCTTC. Translation gives CSARLGGYGTVYNEQFF.

The V call is TRBV5-5, the J call TRBJ2-7, with D tentatively TRBD1 (6 bases). Trimming took 4 bases from V and 0 from J, leaving 17 bases between them. The CDR3 spans 16 residues. CDR1 SGHKS and CDR2 YYEKEE come from the germline V gene (reference sequence). Here the CDR3 DNA reads TGTGCCAGCAGCAAGACTACAGGGAAAGGCTCCTACGAGCAGTACTTC. It encodes CASSKTTGKGSYEQYF.

The chain combines TRBV4-3 with TRBJ1-1; D ambiguous. Germline CDR1 LGHNA, CDR2 YSLEER. Trimming took off 4 bases at V and 10 bases at J, with 10 bases between the two ends. The length of the CDR3 is 11 residues. The CDR3 region is CASSRRGVAFF. CDR3 in DNA: TGCGCCAGCAGCCGGCGGGGTGTAGCTTTCTTT.

Remarks on this clonotype: The junction departs from the called germline gene at one end, perhaps through a read error. The chain recombines TRBV14 with TRBJ2-6; the match to TRBD1 covers 7 bases. The CDR3 spans 21 residues. The germline gives CDR1 SGHDN, CDR2 FVKESK. The CDR3 protein is CASSPKNDGQAIYSEANVLTF. The CDR3 DNA sequence: TGTGCCAGCAGCCCTAAGAACGACGGACAGGCAATTTACTCTGAGGCCAACGTCCTGACTTTC.

The rearrangement joins TRBV6-1 to TRBJ1-5; D gene uncertain. This CDR3 is 14 amino acids long. Trimming took 3 bases from V and 1 from J, leaving 7 bases between them. CDR1 MNHNS and CDR2 SASEGT come from the germline V gene. CDR3 DNA sequence: TGTGCCAGCAGTGACGGACGGAGCAATCAGCCCCAGCATTTT. This sequence encodes CASSDGRSNQPQHF.

The chain joins TRBV5-1 to TRBJ2-7, with 7 bases fitting TRBD1. Germline assignment: CDR1 SGHRS and CDR2 YFSETQ. The CDR3 is 13 residues long. V dropped 4 bases and J dropped 3; count of bases not matched to a gene: 4. The CDR3 region is CASSRGQLYEQYF. DNA of the CDR3: TGCGCCAGCAGCAGGGGACAGCTCTACGAGCAGTACTTC.

CDR3 DNA sequence: TGTGCCAGCAGAAAGGGAACTAGCGGGTACTCCTACGAGCAGTACTTC. Protein: CASRKGTSGYSYEQYF. The V and J genes are TRBV6-5 and TRBJ2-7, with 9 bases matching TRBD2. Germline assignment: CDR1 MNHEY and CDR2 SVGAGI. The CDR3 runs 16 residues. V lost 6 bases, J lost 0 bases, and 9 bases stayed unmatched.

CDR3 residues: CASRSPSGTSTDTQYF. CDR3 coding DNA: TGTGCCAGCAGATCCCCTAGCGGCACTAGCACAGATACGCAGTATTTT. The chain uses TRBV6-5 and TRBJ2-3; 7 bases map to TRBD2. The CDR3 is 16 amino acids. V was clipped by 6 bases and J by 0 bases; unmatched bases: 9. The germline V gene encodes CDR1 MNHEY and CDR2 SVGAGI.

V gene TRBV20-1 combines with J gene TRBJ2-7, with D maybe TRBD1 (5 bases). V was pared by 0 bases and J by 0 bases, with 12 bases between. This CDR3 region has 15 residues. The germline gives CDR1 DFQATT, CDR2 SNEGSKA (reference sequence). CDR3 nucleotide sequence: TGCAGTGCTAGAGATGGTTTAGGGGCCTCCTACGAGCAGTACTTC. Translated, it gives CSARDGLGASYEQYF.

V usage is TRBV5-1 and J usage is TRBJ1-1; D may be TRBD1 (5 bases). Per the germline V gene, CDR1 is SGHRS and CDR2 is YFSETQ. CDR3 size: 13 residues. The germline V and J ends were trimmed by 2 bases and 5 bases, with 10 bases remaining between them. CDR3 coding DNA: TGCGCCAGCAGCTTTGCAGGGCGGACTGAAGCTTTCTTT. It specifies CASSFAGRTEAFF.

This rearrangement joins TRBV24-1 to TRBJ2-1; 14 bases map to TRBD2. Unmatched junction bases numbered 10, after V lost 4 bases and J lost 6 bases. CDR1 is KGHDR, CDR2 SFDVKD, per germline. This CDR3 has 18 residues. DNA for the CDR3: TGTGCCACCAGTGACCGACTAGCGGGAGGGCCCCGGCGCAATGAGCAGTTCTTC. Its protein product is CATSDRLAGGPRRNEQFF.

The chain joins TRBV27 to TRBJ1-2, with D unresolved. V lost 4 bases and J 5 bases, leaving 14 bases between the germline ends. Germline lookup yields CDR1 MNHEY and CDR2 SMNVEV (reference sequence). This CDR3 has 14 residues. The CDR3 DNA follows: TGTGCCAGCAGTTCACATAGAGTAGATTATGGCTACACCTTC. Residues: CASSSHRVDYGYTF.

The chain is built from TRBV11-2 and TRBJ1-2, with D possibly TRBD1 on 6 matching bases. Trimming took off 3 bases at V and 4 bases at J, with 33 bases between the two ends. Germline V CDR1 and CDR2: SGHAT, FQNNGV. The CDR3 sequence is 21 residues long. The CDR3 loop is CASSLRGIAGGGPSVGYGYTF. The CDR3 DNA follows: TGTGCCAGCAGCTTGAGGGGGATAGCTGGCGGGGGCCCCTCGGTGGGCTATGGCTACACCTTC.

V is TRBV20-1 and J is TRBJ2-1; 10 bases agree with TRBD2. This CDR3 region has 15 residues. Per germline, CDR1 DFQATT and CDR2 SNEGSKA (reference sequence). The trim removed 5 bases at V and 4 bases at J, leaving 8 bases unmatched. The CDR3 DNA reads TGCAGTGCTTCAGGCACTAGCGGGATTTACAATGAGCAGTTCTTC. It yields the protein CSASGTSGIYNEQFF.

This clonotype was picked up many times. The gene calls are TRBV7-2 and TRBJ2-5, with D unresolved. Per the germline V gene, CDR1 is SGHTA and CDR2 is FQGNSA. V lost 3 bases and J 1 base, leaving 6 bases between the germline ends. This CDR3 comprises 13 residues. The DNA of the CDR3 is TGTGCCAGCAGCTTTCCCCTCCAAGAGACCCAGTACTTC. Protein sequence: CASSFPLQETQYF. Together with reference TRBV7-2 and TRBJ2-5, the CDR3 gives the full variable domain: GAGVSQSPSNKVTEKGKDVELRCDPISGHTALYWYRQSLGQGLEFLIYFQGNSAPDKSGLPSDRFSAERTGGSVSTLTIQRTQQEDSAVYLCASSFPLQETQYFGPGTRLLVL.

The chain combines TRBV6-2 or TRBV6-3 with TRBJ1-2; a possible D gene is TRBD1 (5 bases). V lost 8 bases to trimming and J lost 5 bases, with 15 bases between them. Germline V gives CDR1 MNHEY, CDR2 SVGEGT. CDR3 length: 13 amino acids. The CDR3 loop reads CASRPGGFYGYTF. The CDR3 DNA reads TGTGCCAGCCGTCCGGGGGGTTTTTATGGCTACACCTTC.

This clonotype was picked up a small number of times. J is TRBJ1-6 and V is TRBV3-1, with unresolved D. Trimming took 1 base from V and 5 from J, leaving 6 bases between them. Germline V gives CDR1 LGHDT, CDR2 YNNKEL (reference sequence). This CDR3 comprises 14 residues. The CDR3 sequence is CASSQVQDNSPLHF. The CDR3 coding sequence is TGTGCCAGCAGCCAAGTACAAGATAATTCACCCCTCCACTTT.